This T cell receptor (beta chain) was recorded in a study of blood T cell repertoires in COVID-19. The wider study: Sources were T cells, B-cell-depleted T cells, or PBMCs; the material itself was cDNA or gDNA.

The repertoire was sequenced with immunoSEQ multiplex PCR; TCRdb's copy has only in-frame clones and lacks some. The sample includes about 310,000 clones, more than 70% of them seen just once. V was pared by 4 bases and J by 2 bases, with 11 bases between. The CDR3 totals 13 residues. Germline-derived CDR1 and CDR2 are SQVTM and ANQGSEA. The sample was peripheral blood. This TCR was recovered from a woman in her forties or fifties who had recovered from COVID-19. The chain uses TRBV29-1 and TRBJ2-5; D is possibly TRBD2 (6 bases). CDR3 in amino acids: CSVGQGGQETQYF. In DNA, the CDR3 is TGCAGCGTTGGCCAGGGAGGTCAAGAGACCCAGTACTTC. Complete variable domain (other parts from reference TRBV29-1 and TRBJ2-5): SAVISQKPSRDICQRGTSLTIQCQVDSQVTMMFWYRQQPGQSLTLIATANQGSEATYESGFVIDKFPISRPNLTFSTLTVSNMSPEDSSIYLCSVGQGGQETQYFGPGTRLLVL.